The 20 T cell receptor beta chains below all came from one sample that was sequenced in a study of breast tumors, draining lymph nodes, adjacent tissues. TCRdb itself ran the multiplex PCR reads through MiXCR, one entry per CDR3 protein. Here the sample spans 17,000 or so distinct CDR3 sequences, 63% being singletons. The sequenced sample consisted of tumor-adjacent breast tissue. These receptors all stem from a female donor with breast cancer. Some clones in this sample may be carry-over from other donors' samples.

In its sample, this clonotype ranks as medium-sized. This chain connects TRBV5-8 to TRBJ1-5; 9 bases map to TRBD1. The CDR3 has 15 residues. V dropped 4 bases and J dropped 3; count of bases not matched to a gene: 5. Germline CDR1 SGHTS, CDR2 YDEGEE. The CDR3: CASSIGTGPNQPQHF. CDR3 coding DNA: TGTGCCAGCAGCATCGGGACAGGGCCCAATCAGCCCCAGCATTTT. The variable domain in full, completed from reference TRBV5-8 and TRBJ1-5, reads EAGVTQSPTHLIKTRGQQATLRCSPISGHTSVYWYQQALGLGLQFLLWYDEGEERNRGNFPPRFSGRQFPNYSSELNVNALELEDSALYLCASSIGTGPNQPQHFGDGTRLSIL.

As for this clonotype: A read error is likely, as this CDR3 ends without the conserved phenylalanine or tryptophan. This sequence joins TRBV7-8 and TRBJ1-4; no firm D call. The CDR3 totals 14 residues. Per germline, CDR1 SGHVS and CDR2 FQNEAQ. The V gene lost 6 bases and the J gene lost 2 bases, with 10 bases spanning the gap. The CDR3 protein is CASSPGYTNEKLFL. The CDR3 nucleotides are TGTGCCAGCAGTCCCGGGTACACTAATGAAAAACTGTTTCTT.

This clonotype showed up just once. This rearrangement joins TRBV10-1 to TRBJ1-4; tentatively, D is TRBD1 (6 bases). CDR1 and CDR2 from the germline V gene are WNHNN and SYGVQD (reference sequence). V gave up 8 bases and J gave up 3 bases, with 13 bases separating them. The CDR3 is 14 amino acids. CDR3 DNA: TGCGCCAGCGGTTCAGGGGTGGCTAATGAAAAACTGTTTTTT. Protein: CASGSGVANEKLFF.

This chain joins TRBV2 and TRBJ1-2, with D unresolved. The germline V gene encodes CDR1 SNHLY and CDR2 FYNNEI. V was clipped by 4 bases and J by 2 bases, with 11 bases between them. The CDR3 is 14 amino acids. The CDR3 is CASSVGVQNYGYTF. DNA for the CDR3: TGTGCCAGCAGTGTAGGCGTACAGAACTATGGCTACACCTTC.

This clonotype has a count of ten or more. This sequence joins TRBV6-1 and TRBJ2-1; the D gene is possibly TRBD1 (6 bases). Trimming took off 6 bases at V and 7 bases at J, with 19 bases between the two ends. Germline loops: CDR1 MNHNS, CDR2 SASEGT. CDR3 size: 15 residues. The CDR3: CASSSGTGQGNEQFF. CDR3 nucleotide sequence: TGTGCCAGCAGCTCCGGGACGGGTCAGGGGAATGAGCAGTTCTTC.

This clonotype was found many times. A read error may explain this, as a much larger clone is one base away. The rearrangement joins TRBV11-2 to TRBJ2-5, with 7 positions matching TRBD2. V shed 5 bases and J 5 bases; nucleotides not matched to a gene: 20. The CDR3 sequence is 18 residues long. Germline V lookup: CDR1 SGHAT, CDR2 FQNNGV. This CDR3 is CASSTPLAAGPVGETQYF. Here the CDR3 DNA reads TGTGCCAGCAGCACTCCCCTAGCGGCGGGTCCCGTGGGGGAGACCCAGTACTTC.

This clonotype was seen ten or more times. A much larger clone sits a single nucleotide away, making a read error possible. The chain has TRBV7-6 and TRBJ1-2; the D gene is possibly TRBD1 (5 bases). Germline CDR1 reads SGHVS; CDR2 reads FNYEAQ. The CDR3 has 19 residues. The chain's CDR3 is CASSLGTRRVEKAHYGYAF. The DNA for the CDR3 is TGTGCCAGCAGCTTGGGGACTCGGAGGGTGGAAAAAGCTCACTATGGCTACGCCTTC.

This clonotype appeared many times. This chain links TRBV20-1 with TRBJ1-4, with D perhaps TRBD1 (5 bases). The V end lost 0 bases, the J end lost 14 bases, and 16 bases lay between the germline ends. Germline lookup yields CDR1 DFQATT and CDR2 SNEGSKA (reference sequence). The CDR3 extends over 13 amino acids. CDR3 protein: CSARDGATDDLFF. In DNA, the CDR3 is TGCAGTGCTAGAGATGGGGCGACAGACGATCTGTTTTTT.

By sample share, this clonotype is medium-sized (0.01 to 0.1%). The CDR3 sequence: CASSLRQGHYEQYF. CDR3 sequence (DNA): TGCGCCAGCAGCCTTCGACAGGGGCACTACGAGCAGTACTTC. The V and J genes are TRBV4-1 and TRBJ2-7, with TRBD1 matching over 8 bases. The V segment lost 4 bases and the J segment 3 bases; nucleotides outside the gene matches: 5. Germline V gene sequence: CDR1 MGHRA, CDR2 YSYEKL. There are 14 residues in the CDR3.

As regards this clonotype: Its ends do not fully match the called genes, so a read error is possible. The J gene is TRBJ2-7, the V gene TRBV20-1; 8 nucleotides align to TRBD2. CDR3 length: 15 residues. Germline lookup yields CDR1 DFQATT and CDR2 SNEGSKA (reference sequence). CDR3 bases: TGCAGTGCTAGACGGTTAGCGGGATCTTCCTCCGAGCAGTACTTC. This encodes CSARRLAGSSSEQYF.

This clonotype has a count of ten or more. Mismatch with germline at one junction end may stem from a read error. The chain carries TRBV18 and TRBJ2-4, with D hard to call. The CDR3 contains 15 residues. Germline CDR1 is KGHSH and CDR2 is LQKENI. CDR3 amino acids: CASSPLQLAKNIQYF. CDR3 sequence (DNA): TGTGCCAGCTCTCCACTTCAATTAGCCAAAAACATTCAGTACTTC.

The V gene is TRBV20-1, the J gene TRBJ2-5, with D possibly being TRBD2 (5 bases). The CDR3 has 10 residues. V was clipped by 6 bases and J by 7 bases, with 9 bases between them. The germline V gene has CDR1 DFQATT and CDR2 SNEGSKA (reference sequence). The chain's CDR3 is CSAYEGTQYF. CDR3 nucleotides: TGCAGTGCATACGAGGGGACCCAGTACTTC.

The CDR3 region has the DNA TGTGCCACCAGTGATTCGGGATTCAACTATGGCTACACCTTC. Protein: CATSDSGFNYGYTF. V usage is TRBV24-1 and J usage is TRBJ1-2; D uncertain. Germline V gene lookup returns CDR1 KGHDR and CDR2 SFDVKD. CDR3 length: 14 residues. The V end was cut by 2 bases, the J end by 2 bases, with 8 bases between.

In this sample, this clonotype turned up many times. A much larger clone sits a single nucleotide away, making a read error possible. J is TRBJ2-6 and V is TRBV20-1, with a possible D match to TRBD2 (6 bases). CDR1 DFQATT and CDR2 SNEGSKA come from the germline V gene (reference sequence). The CDR3 has 13 amino acids. The CDR3, as DNA: TGCAGTGCGAGGGACTTAGGGGCCAACGCCCTGACTTTC. Translation gives CSARDLGANALTF.

With regard to this clonotype: The CDR3 does not close with the conserved phenylalanine or tryptophan, likely indicating a read error. J is TRBJ2-7 and V is TRBV9; tentatively, D is TRBD1 (6 bases). Looked up from germline, CDR1 is SGDLS and CDR2 is YYNGEE. The CDR3 has 13 residues. Trimming shortened V by 4 bases and J by 6 bases, and 14 bases separated the two germline ends. The CDR3 is CASSPSLGGEQYS. DNA for the CDR3: TGTGCCAGCAGCCCCAGTTTAGGGGGCGAGCAGTACTCC.

This clonotype was counted ten times or more. This may come from a read error, since a much larger clone is one base off. The chain is built from TRBV6-2 or TRBV6-3 and TRBJ2-1; 9 bases agree with TRBD1. V lost 7 bases and J lost 15; bases outside the gene matches: 19. The CDR3 has 15 amino acids. In germline, CDR1 is MNHEY, CDR2 SVGEGT. Here the CDR3 reads CASTQGGTGNFLGFF. The CDR3 coding sequence is TGTGCCAGCACCCAGGGTGGGACAGGGAACTTTTTAGGGTTCTTC.

The J gene is TRBJ1-4, the V gene TRBV6-5, with D uncertain. Trimming removed 2 bases from V and 0 bases from J, with 7 bases in between. Germline values: CDR1 MNHEY, CDR2 SVGAGI. This CDR3 comprises 15 residues. The CDR3 loop is CASSYEIATNEKLFF. The CDR3 DNA is TGTGCCAGCAGTTACGAGATAGCAACTAATGAAAAACTGTTTTTT.

The V and J genes are TRBV20-1 and TRBJ2-7; maybe TRBD2 (5 bases). In germline, CDR1 is DFQATT, CDR2 SNEGSKA (reference sequence). V dropped 2 bases and J dropped 7 bases, with 15 bases sitting between them. The CDR3 consists of 13 residues. In nucleotides, the CDR3 is TGCAGTGCTAGACCCACTCCGGGGTTTGAGCAGTACTTC. Translated: CSARPTPGFEQYF.

V is TRBV6-5 and J is TRBJ2-1; no reliable D call. CDR1 is MNHEY, CDR2 SVGAGI, per germline. V dropped 5 bases and J dropped 7 bases, with 6 bases sitting between them. The CDR3 is made up of 11 amino acids. The CDR3 sequence is CASSQENEQFF. The CDR3 bases are TGTGCCAGCAGTCAGGAGAATGAGCAGTTCTTC.

This clonotype has ten or more counts. A read error may explain this, as a much larger clone is one base away. The chain uses TRBV12-3 or TRBV12-4 and TRBJ2-3, with TRBD2 identical over 10 bases. J gave up 1 base and V 6 bases, and 4 bases lay outside the gene matches. The CDR3 runs 15 residues. Here the CDR3 DNA reads TGTGCCAGCAGATTCACTAGCGGGGGCACAGATACGCAGTATTTT. Protein sequence: CASRFTSGGTDTQYF.